Below are 11 T cell receptor beta chains sequenced from a single sample in a study of identical twins. Each CDR3 protein is one row after TCRdb ran MiXCR on the 5' RACE reads. Altogether about 530,000 distinct CDR3 sequences are present, approximately 20% being singletons, with the ten largest covering approximately 0.5%. The data were also submitted as part of a second study, on yellow fever vaccine responses in identical twins.

The material sequenced was CD4+ T cells sorted from blood. The receptor source for this set is a woman between 18 and 29 years old in good health.

This clonotype has just a few counts. The chain couples TRBV7-9 to TRBJ2-1, with 10 bases matching TRBD2. This CDR3 has 15 amino acids. V was clipped by 0 bases and J by 6 bases; unmatched bases: 2. Germline lookup yields CDR1 SEHNR and CDR2 FQNEAQ (reference sequence). The CDR3 protein is CASSLASGRSNEQFF. CDR3 sequence (DNA): TGTGCCAGCAGCTTAGCTAGCGGGAGGAGCAATGAGCAGTTCTTC.

This clonotype was counted between two and nine times. A junction end diverges from the germline sequence, so it may reflect a read error. The V call is TRBV29-1, the J call TRBJ1-2; maybe TRBD1 (6 bases). CDR3 size: 12 residues. The germline V gene has CDR1 SQVTM and CDR2 ANQGSEA. The CDR3 nucleotides are TGCAGCGTGGAAGGGGGGTACTATGGCTACACCTTC. Encoded protein: CSVEGGYYGYTF.

V and J are TRBV12-3 or TRBV12-4 and TRBJ2-7, with 10 bases fitting TRBD1. The J segment lost 2 bases and the V segment lost 2 bases, leaving 9 bases of the junction unmatched. The CDR3 loop spans 17 amino acids. CDR3 in amino acids: CASSLQSRGTGAYEQYF. The CDR3 DNA is TGTGCCAGCAGTTTACAGTCGCGAGGGACAGGGGCCTACGAGCAGTACTTC.

This clonotype was picked up many times. The genes are TRBV28 and TRBJ1-6, with 7 bases identical to TRBD1. V lost 9 bases and J lost 9; bases outside the gene matches: 17. CDR1 and CDR2 from the germline V gene are MDHEN and SYDVKM. The CDR3 has 16 amino acids. CDR3 in amino acids: CASRRKTGRVASPLHF. Written as DNA, the CDR3 is TGTGCCAGTCGCCGAAAGACAGGGAGGGTGGCTTCACCCCTCCACTTT. Based on the CDR3 plus reference TRBV28 and TRBJ1-6, the full variable domain is DVKVTQSSRYLVKRTGEKVFLECVQDMDHENMFWYRQDPGLGLRLIYFSYDVKMKEKGDIPEGYSVSREKKERFSLILESASTNQTSMYLCASRRKTGRVASPLHFGNGTRLTVT.

This clonotype was picked up one time. V usage is TRBV7-2 and J usage is TRBJ2-1, with D hard to call. The CDR3 is 14 residues long. CDR1 SGHTA and CDR2 FQGNSA come from the germline V gene. V shed 1 base and J shed 5 bases, with 9 bases lying between them. In nucleotides, the CDR3 is TGTGCCAGCAGCTTAGTTTTTACCCACAATGAGCAGTTCTTC. Protein: CASSLVFTHNEQFF.

The chain carries TRBV3-1 and TRBJ1-4; no clear D gene. The CDR3 contains 15 residues. The germline gives CDR1 LGHDT, CDR2 YNNKEL (reference sequence). V lost 4 bases, J lost 7 bases, and 16 bases lay in between. Here the CDR3 DNA reads TGTGCCAGCAGCCCGGCAGCGGGGAGGTTTGAAAAACTGTTTTTT. It codes for CASSPAAGRFEKLFF.

This chain uses TRBV2 with TRBJ2-1; 7 nucleotides agree with TRBD2. Germline loops: CDR1 SNHLY, CDR2 FYNNEI. The CDR3 has 14 amino acids. J gave up 7 bases and V 6 bases, and 9 bases lay outside the gene matches. In DNA form, the CDR3 reads TGTGCCAGCAGGCCGACTAGCCAGGTAAATGAGCAGTTCTTC. Its protein product is CASRPTSQVNEQFF.

This clonotype was detected a few times. The V gene is TRBV10-3, the J gene TRBJ2-7; 13 bases align to TRBD2. The CDR3 totals 14 residues. V lost 8 bases to trimming and J lost 1 base; unmatched junction nucleotides: 2. Germline loops: CDR1 ENHRY, CDR2 SYGVKD. CDR3 bases: TGTGCCATCGGGGGACTAGCGGGATCCTACGAGCAGTACTTC. Translation: CAIGGLAGSYEQYF.

This clonotype came up a few times. The rearrangement joins TRBV12-3 or TRBV12-4 to TRBJ1-2, with D possibly being TRBD1 (5 bases). The CDR3 contains 14 residues. Between the trimmed V and J ends, which lost 6 bases and 4 bases, there was a span of 15 bases. The CDR3: CASRPGGTGYGYTF. CDR3 nucleotide sequence: TGTGCCAGCAGGCCGGGGGGGACGGGCTATGGCTACACCTTC.

CDR3 sequence reads: CAIREDSSNTEAFF. The CDR3 coding sequence is TGTGCCATCAGGGAGGACAGCTCGAACACTGAAGCTTTCTTT. The chain links TRBV10-3 to TRBJ1-1, with D possibly TRBD1 on 6 matching bases. Germline CDR1 is ENHRY and CDR2 is SYGVKD. This CDR3 has 14 residues. V was trimmed by 6 bases and J by 1 base, leaving 12 bases between them.

This clonotype has more than one count but fewer than ten. The chain joins TRBV24-1 to TRBJ2-1, with a possible D match to TRBD1 (9 bases). Germline loops: CDR1 KGHDR, CDR2 SFDVKD. Trimming stripped 3 bases from V and 7 bases from J, with 21 bases between. CDR3 length: 17 amino acids. CDR3 nucleotides: TGTGCCACCAGTGATCCGCGGGGGGACAGGGTTTTGAATGAGCAGTTCTTC. Translating it yields CATSDPRGDRVLNEQFF.